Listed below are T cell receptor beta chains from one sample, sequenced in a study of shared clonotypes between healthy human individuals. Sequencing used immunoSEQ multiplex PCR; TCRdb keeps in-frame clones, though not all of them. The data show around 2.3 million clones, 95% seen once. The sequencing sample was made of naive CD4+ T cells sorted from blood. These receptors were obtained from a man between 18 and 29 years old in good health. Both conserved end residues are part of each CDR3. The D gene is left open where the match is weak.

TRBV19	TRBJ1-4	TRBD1	CASTPDRVGEKLFF
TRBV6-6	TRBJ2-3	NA	CASSYLGTDTQYF
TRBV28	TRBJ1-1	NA	CASSLGGFTEAFF
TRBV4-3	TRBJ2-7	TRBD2	CASSQGRGGYEQYF
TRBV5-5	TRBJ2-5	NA	CASSSWGGGETQYF
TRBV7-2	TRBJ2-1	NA	CASSLGGPIREQFF
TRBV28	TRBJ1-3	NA	CASLSGALGNTIYF
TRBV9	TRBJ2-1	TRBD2	CASSGGLAGVYEQFF
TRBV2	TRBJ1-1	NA	CASSPRQGLNTEAFF
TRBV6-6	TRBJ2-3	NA	CASSTNGGTSTDTQYF
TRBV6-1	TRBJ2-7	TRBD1	CASSLTGGHEQYF
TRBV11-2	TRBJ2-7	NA	CASRLSHYEQYF
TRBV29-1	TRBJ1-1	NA	CSGGGQNTEAFF
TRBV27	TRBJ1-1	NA	CTSSFRPPGQLRPEAFF
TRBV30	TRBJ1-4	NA	CAWKLNGHLFF
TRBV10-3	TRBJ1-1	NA	CAISESEVGAFF
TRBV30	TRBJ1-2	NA	CAWSASGASGYTF
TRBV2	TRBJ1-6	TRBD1	CASSEALRTGGNSPLHF
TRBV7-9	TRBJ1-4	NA	CASSYKGVEEKLFF
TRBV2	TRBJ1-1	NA	CASSDGYTEAFF
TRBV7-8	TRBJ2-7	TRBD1	CASSLGTGAYEQYF
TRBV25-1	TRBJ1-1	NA	CASIKDSEAFF